Shown below are 11 T cell receptor beta chains from a single sample sequenced in a study of blood T cell repertoires in COVID-19. Generated by immunoSEQ multiplex PCR, the TCRdb table keeps only in-frame clones and is missing some. The sample lists 250,000 to 300,000 clones, 80% to 90% occurring once. The sample taken for sequencing was peripheral blood. The receptor set was obtained from a woman between 70 and 85 years old with acute or convalescent COVID-19.

The V and J genes are TRBV5-1 and TRBJ2-5; D perhaps matches TRBD2 (6 bases). Trimming shortened V by 1 base and J by 5 bases, and 18 bases separated the two germline ends. Germline V gene sequence: CDR1 SGHRS, CDR2 YFSETQ. CDR3 length equals 16 residues. The CDR3 nucleotides are TGCGCCAGCAGCTTGCGAGGACGGGGAACTAGCGAGACCCAGTACTTC. Its translation is CASSLRGRGTSETQYF. Complete variable domain (other parts from reference TRBV5-1 and TRBJ2-5): KAGVTQTPRYLIKTRGQQVTLSCSPISGHRSVSWYQQTPGQGLQFLFEYFSETQRNKGNFPGRFSGRQFSNSRSEMNVSTLELGDSALYLCASSLRGRGTSETQYFGPGTRLLVL.

CDR3 sequence reads: CASSLDLRRLAKNIQYF. CDR3 nucleotides: TGTGCCAGCAGCTTAGATTTGAGGAGACTAGCCAAAAACATTCAGTACTTC. The rearrangement links TRBV11-2 to TRBJ2-4; D not certain. V was trimmed by 0 bases and J by 0 bases, leaving 12 bases between them. The CDR3 contains 17 residues. Germline loops: CDR1 SGHAT, CDR2 FQNNGV.

J is TRBJ1-5 and V is TRBV21-1; no check of the table's D call, TRBD1, against the DNA was made. TRBV21-1 is an annotated pseudogene. The CDR3 covers 19 residues. In nucleotides, the CDR3 is TGTGCCAGCAGCCTCCGAAGGTGGGCAGGGTTGGATAGCAATCAGCCCCAGCATTTT. Translating it yields CASSLRRWAGLDSNQPQHF.

The rearrangement uses TRBV3-1 (or the pseudogene TRBV3-2) and TRBJ1-1, with D unresolved. The CDR3 sequence is 14 residues long. Germline V gene lookup returns CDR1 LGHDT and CDR2 YNNKEL (reference sequence). Trimming cost V 1 base and J 4 bases, with 10 bases left between them. CDR3 residues: CASSQVSAGTEAFF. The CDR3 DNA is TGTGCCAGCAGCCAAGTATCGGCAGGCACTGAAGCTTTCTTT.

The chain is built from TRBV5-1 and TRBJ1-6; D might be TRBD1 (5 bases). Germline CDR1 SGHRS, CDR2 YFSETQ. The CDR3 is 15 residues long. The V end was cut by 1 base, the J end by 7 bases, with 12 bases between. The CDR3 is CASSLQGQSNSPLHF. CDR3 in DNA: TGCGCCAGCAGCTTGCAGGGTCAATCGAATTCACCCCTCCACTTT.

The chain's CDR3 is CASRGLYTTDTQYF. CDR3 nucleotide sequence: TGTGCCAGCAGGGGACTCTACACCACAGATACGCAGTATTTT. The J gene is TRBJ2-3, the V gene TRBV2; possibly TRBD2 for D (6 bases). The CDR3 length is 14 residues. V was cut by 6 bases and J by 2 bases, with 12 bases left in between. Germline lookup yields CDR1 SNHLY and CDR2 FYNNEI.

This chain joins TRBV7-2 and TRBJ2-7; maybe TRBD2 (6 bases). The CDR3 contains 13 residues. Germline assignment: CDR1 SGHTA and CDR2 FQGNSA. The V end was cut by 3 bases, the J end by 6 bases, with 12 bases between. CDR3: CASSLGLEFEQYF. The CDR3 DNA reads as TGTGCCAGCAGCTTGGGACTGGAATTCGAGCAGTACTTC.

This chain links TRBV19 with TRBJ1-2; D is possibly TRBD1 (6 bases). The CDR3 loop spans 17 amino acids. V lost 5 bases and J 8 bases, leaving 27 bases between the germline ends. The V gene's germline CDR1 is LNHDA and CDR2 SQIVND (reference sequence). This CDR3 reads CASSPRGAGSPVGGYTF. CDR3 nucleotides: TGTGCCAGTAGTCCCCGGGGGGCCGGGAGCCCTGTGGGAGGCTACACCTTC.

This chain joins TRBV4-1 and TRBJ1-2; D gene uncertain. Germline assignment: CDR1 MGHRA and CDR2 YSYEKL. The CDR3 sequence is 12 residues long. Trimming took 5 bases from V and 3 from J, leaving 7 bases between them. CDR3 nucleotide sequence: TGCGCCAGCAGCGGAGGGTACTATGGCTACACCTTC. It yields the protein CASSGGYYGYTF.

The chain is built from TRBV18 and TRBJ2-2; D unresolved. The CDR3 covers 14 residues. Germline V gives CDR1 KGHSH, CDR2 LQKENI. The V end lost 4 bases, the J end lost 4 bases, and 10 bases lay between the germline ends. CDR3 protein: CASSQAGTTGELFF. The CDR3, as DNA: TGTGCCAGCTCACAAGCAGGTACCACCGGGGAGCTGTTTTTT. Complete variable domain (other parts from reference TRBV18 and TRBJ2-2): NAGVMQNPRHLVRRRGQEARLRCSPMKGHSHVYWYRQLPEEGLKFMVYLQKENIIDESGMPKERFSAEFPKEGPSILRIQQVVRGDSAAYFCASSQAGTTGELFFGEGSRLTVL.

J is TRBJ2-3 and V is TRBV5-1, with D possibly matching TRBD2 (5 bases). Germline lookup yields CDR1 SGHRS and CDR2 YFSETQ. Trimming stripped 1 base from V and 2 bases from J, with 8 bases between. This CDR3 has 14 amino acids. The CDR3, as DNA: TGCGCCAGCAGCTTGCTAGCCTTCACAGATACGCAGTATTTT. Translating it yields CASSLLAFTDTQYF.